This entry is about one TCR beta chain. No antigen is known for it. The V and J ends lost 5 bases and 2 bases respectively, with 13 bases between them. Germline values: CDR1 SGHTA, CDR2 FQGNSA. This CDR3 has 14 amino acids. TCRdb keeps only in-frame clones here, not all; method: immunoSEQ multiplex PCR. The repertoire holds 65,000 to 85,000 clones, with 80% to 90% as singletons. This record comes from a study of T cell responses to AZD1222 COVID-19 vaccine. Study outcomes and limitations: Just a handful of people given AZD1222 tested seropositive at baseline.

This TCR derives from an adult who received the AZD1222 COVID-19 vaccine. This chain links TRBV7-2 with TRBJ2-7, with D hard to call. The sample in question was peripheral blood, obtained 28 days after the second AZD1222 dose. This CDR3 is CASSKDRTTYEQYF. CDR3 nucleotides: TGTGCCAGCAGCAAGGACCGAACAACCTACGAGCAGTACTTC.